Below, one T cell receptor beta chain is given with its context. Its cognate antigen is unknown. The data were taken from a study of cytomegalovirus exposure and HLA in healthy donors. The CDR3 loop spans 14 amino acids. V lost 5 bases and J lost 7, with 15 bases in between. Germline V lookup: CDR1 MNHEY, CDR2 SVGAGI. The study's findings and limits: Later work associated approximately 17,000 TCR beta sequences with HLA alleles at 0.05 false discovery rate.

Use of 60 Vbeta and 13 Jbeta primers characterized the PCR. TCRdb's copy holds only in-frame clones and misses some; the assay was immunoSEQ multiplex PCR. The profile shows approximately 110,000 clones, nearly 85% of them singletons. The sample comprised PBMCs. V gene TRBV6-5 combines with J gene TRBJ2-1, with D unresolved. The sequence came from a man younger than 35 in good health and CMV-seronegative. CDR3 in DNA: TGTGCCAGCAGTGAATGGAGCCTTGGTAATGAGCAGTTCTTC. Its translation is CASSEWSLGNEQFF.